The clone carrying this TCR beta chain has a handful of counts. The target antigen is unknown. This specimen belongs to a study of shared clonotypes between healthy human individuals. For the study at large: Donors consisted of two women and a few men between 18 and 49.

Study findings and constraints: Measured sharing among donors was expected to vary with sequencing depth.

A deep-level run was used for the assay. Clones were sequenced by immunoSEQ multiplex PCR, and TCRdb holds only the in-frame ones, with some missing. The sample lists approximately 100,000 clones, approximately 70% occurring once. CDR3 length: 13 amino acids. V was cut by 4 bases and J by 8 bases, with 12 bases left in between. Germline V gene lookup returns CDR1 MRHNA and CDR2 SNTAGT. The chain employs TRBV6-4 and TRBJ2-1; D ambiguous. Sequenced sample: memory CD8+ T cells sorted from blood. This sample's subset: CD45RO+ cells pooled with CCR7-negative TemRA cells. The TCR comes from a woman aged 25 to 39 in good health. In DNA, the CDR3 is TGTGCCAGCAGTGCTGACTCCCACGATGAGCAGTTCTTC. Translated, it gives CASSADSHDEQFF.